The T cell receptor (beta chain) described here comes from a study of esophageal squamous cell carcinoma under preoperative chemotherapy. Study findings and constraints: Peripheral T cells migrating into the tumor appeared to partly supply post-treatment tumor-infiltrating lymphocytes. Abundant clones tended to shrink rather than expand after paclitaxel-nedaplatin. Peripheral T cells showed a significant TCR diversity increase after chemotherapy, unlike tumor-infiltrating lymphocytes.

The V gene lost 4 bases and the J gene lost 10 bases, with 11 bases spanning the gap. Germline V lookup: CDR1 MGHRA, CDR2 YSYEKL. There are 12 residues in the CDR3. TCRdb analysed the PCR reads with MiXCR anew, one entry per CDR3 protein. The table shows fewer than 40,000 distinct CDR3 sequences, with 40% to 60% occurring only once. Comment on this clonotype: Its specificity is not known.

Time point of the sample: before preoperative PTX-NDP chemotherapy. Before surgery, patients were given preoperative paclitaxel-nedaplatin chemotherapy. V and J are TRBV4-1 and TRBJ2-1; weak D call: TRBD2 (6 bases). This TCR was recovered from a human donor with esophageal squamous cell carcinoma. The donor label of this sample is uncertain. The biological material was taken from a patient given preoperative chemotherapy. The CDR3 region is CASSPAGGEQFF. In DNA, the CDR3 is TGCGCCAGCAGCCCCGCAGGAGGGGAGCAGTTCTTC.